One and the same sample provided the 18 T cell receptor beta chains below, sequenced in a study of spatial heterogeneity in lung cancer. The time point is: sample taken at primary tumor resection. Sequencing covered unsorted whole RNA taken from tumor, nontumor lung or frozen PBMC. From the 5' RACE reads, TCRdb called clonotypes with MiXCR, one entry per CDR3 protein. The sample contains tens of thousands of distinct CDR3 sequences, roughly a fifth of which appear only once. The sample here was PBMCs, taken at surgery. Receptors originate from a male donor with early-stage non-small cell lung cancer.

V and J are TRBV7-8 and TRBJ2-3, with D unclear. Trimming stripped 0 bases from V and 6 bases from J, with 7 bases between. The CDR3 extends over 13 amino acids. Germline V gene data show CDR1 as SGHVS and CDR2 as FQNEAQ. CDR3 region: CASSLAPGDTQYF. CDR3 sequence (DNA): TGTGCCAGCAGCTTAGCGCCTGGGGATACGCAGTATTTT. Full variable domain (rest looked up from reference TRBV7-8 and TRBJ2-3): GAGVSQSPRYKVAKRGQDVALRCDPISGHVSLFWYQQALGQGPEFLTYFQNEAQLDKSGLPSDRFFAERPEGSVSTLKIQRTQQEDSAVYLCASSLAPGDTQYFGPGTRLTVL.

The CDR3 nucleotides read TGTGCCAGCAGTCCCGGGAGGGCAGAGACCCAGTACTTC. Translation: CASSPGRAETQYF. The chain joins TRBV7-2 to TRBJ2-5, with 8 nucleotides matching TRBD2. From germline, CDR1 is SGHTA and CDR2 FQGNSA. V gave up 6 bases and J gave up 4 bases; unmatched junction bases: 4. This CDR3 comprises 13 residues.

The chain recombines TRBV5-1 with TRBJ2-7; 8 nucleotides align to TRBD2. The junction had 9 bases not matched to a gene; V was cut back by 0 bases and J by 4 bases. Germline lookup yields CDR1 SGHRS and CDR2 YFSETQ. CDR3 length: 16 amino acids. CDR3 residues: CASSLGVGLAMYEQYF. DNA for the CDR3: TGCGCCAGCAGCTTGGGGGTAGGACTAGCAATGTACGAGCAGTACTTC.

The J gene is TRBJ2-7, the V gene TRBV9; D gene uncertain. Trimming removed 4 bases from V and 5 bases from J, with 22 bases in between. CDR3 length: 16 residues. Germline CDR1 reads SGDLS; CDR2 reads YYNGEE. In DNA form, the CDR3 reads TGTGCCAGCAGCCCTTATTCGGCAAGTGGCCTCAACGAGCAGTACTTC. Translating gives CASSPYSASGLNEQYF.

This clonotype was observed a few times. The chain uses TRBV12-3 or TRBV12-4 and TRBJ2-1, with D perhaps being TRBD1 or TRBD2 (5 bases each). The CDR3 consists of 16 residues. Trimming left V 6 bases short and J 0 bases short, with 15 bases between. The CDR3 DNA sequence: TGTGCCAGCAGCTTGGGACCGCAGAGCTCCTACAATGAGCAGTTCTTC. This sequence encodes CASSLGPQSSYNEQFF.

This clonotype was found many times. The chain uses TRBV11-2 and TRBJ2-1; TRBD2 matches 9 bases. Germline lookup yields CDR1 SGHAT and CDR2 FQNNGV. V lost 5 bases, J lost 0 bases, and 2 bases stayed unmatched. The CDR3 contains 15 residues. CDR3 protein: CASSLSGSSYNEQFF. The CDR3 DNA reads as TGTGCCAGCAGCCTTAGCGGGAGCTCCTACAATGAGCAGTTCTTC.

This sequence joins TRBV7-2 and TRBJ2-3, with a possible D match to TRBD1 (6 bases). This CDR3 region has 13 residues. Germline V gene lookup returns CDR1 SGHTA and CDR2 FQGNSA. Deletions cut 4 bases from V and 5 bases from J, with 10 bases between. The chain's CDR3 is CASSSQTGDTQYF. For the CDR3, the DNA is TGTGCCAGCAGCTCCCAGACAGGAGATACGCAGTATTTT.

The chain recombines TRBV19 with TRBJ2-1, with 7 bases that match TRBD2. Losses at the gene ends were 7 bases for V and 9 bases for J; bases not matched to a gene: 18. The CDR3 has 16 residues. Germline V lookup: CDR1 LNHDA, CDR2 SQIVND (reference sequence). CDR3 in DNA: TGTGCCAGTAAAGCTAGCGGAAAACCTCAAGAGGGTGAGCAGTTCTTC. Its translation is CASKASGKPQEGEQFF.

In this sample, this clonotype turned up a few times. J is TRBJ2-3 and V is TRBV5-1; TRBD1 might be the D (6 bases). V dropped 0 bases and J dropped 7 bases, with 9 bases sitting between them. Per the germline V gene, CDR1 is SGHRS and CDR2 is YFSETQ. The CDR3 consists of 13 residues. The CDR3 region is CASSLEQGNTQYF. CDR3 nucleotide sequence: TGCGCCAGCAGCTTGGAGCAGGGGAATACGCAGTATTTT. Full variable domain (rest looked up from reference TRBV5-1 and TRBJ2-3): KAGVTQTPRYLIKTRGQQVTLSCSPISGHRSVSWYQQTPGQGLQFLFEYFSETQRNKGNFPGRFSGRQFSNSRSEMNVSTLELGDSALYLCASSLEQGNTQYFGPGTRLTVL.

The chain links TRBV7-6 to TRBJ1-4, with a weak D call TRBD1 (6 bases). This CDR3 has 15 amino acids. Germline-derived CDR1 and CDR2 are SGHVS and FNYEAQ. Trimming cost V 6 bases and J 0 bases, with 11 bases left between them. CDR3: CASRPRTATNEKLFF. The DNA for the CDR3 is TGTGCCAGCAGACCCAGGACAGCAACTAATGAAAAACTGTTTTTT.

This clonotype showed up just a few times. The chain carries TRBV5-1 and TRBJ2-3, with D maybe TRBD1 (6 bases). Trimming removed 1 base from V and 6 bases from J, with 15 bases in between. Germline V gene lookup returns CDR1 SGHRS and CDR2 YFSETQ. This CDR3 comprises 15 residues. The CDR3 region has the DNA TGCGCCAGCAGCTTGAAGGGGGTCACGGGGGATACGCAGTATTTT. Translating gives CASSLKGVTGDTQYF.

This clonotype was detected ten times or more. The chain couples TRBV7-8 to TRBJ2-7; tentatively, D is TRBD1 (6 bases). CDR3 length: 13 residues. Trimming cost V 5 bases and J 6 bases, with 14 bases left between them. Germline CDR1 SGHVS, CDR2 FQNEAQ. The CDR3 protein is CASSTHRVGEQYF. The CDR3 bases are TGTGCCAGCAGCACCCACAGGGTCGGCGAGCAGTACTTC.

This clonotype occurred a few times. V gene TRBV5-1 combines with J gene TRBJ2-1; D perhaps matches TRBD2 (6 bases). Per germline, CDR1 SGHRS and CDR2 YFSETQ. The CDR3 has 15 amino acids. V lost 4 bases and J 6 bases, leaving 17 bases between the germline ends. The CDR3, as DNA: TGCGCCAGCAGCCCCCGGGACTCCCTAGGCAATGAGCAGTTCTTC. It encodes CASSPRDSLGNEQFF. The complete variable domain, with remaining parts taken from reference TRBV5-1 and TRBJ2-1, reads KAGVTQTPRYLIKTRGQQVTLSCSPISGHRSVSWYQQTPGQGLQFLFEYFSETQRNKGNFPGRFSGRQFSNSRSEMNVSTLELGDSALYLCASSPRDSLGNEQFFGPGTRLTVL.

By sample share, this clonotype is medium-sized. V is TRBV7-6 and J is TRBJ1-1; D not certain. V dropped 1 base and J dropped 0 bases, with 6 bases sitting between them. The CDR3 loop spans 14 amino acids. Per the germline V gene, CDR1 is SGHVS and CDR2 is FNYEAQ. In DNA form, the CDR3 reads TGTGCCAGCAGCTTAGACTACTTGAACACTGAAGCTTTCTTT. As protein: CASSLDYLNTEAFF.

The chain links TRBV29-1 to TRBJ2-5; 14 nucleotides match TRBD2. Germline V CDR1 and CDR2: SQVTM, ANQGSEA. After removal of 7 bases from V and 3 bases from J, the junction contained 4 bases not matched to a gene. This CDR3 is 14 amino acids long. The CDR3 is CSAGLAGGKETQYF. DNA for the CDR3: TGCAGCGCCGGACTAGCGGGAGGTAAAGAGACCCAGTACTTC.

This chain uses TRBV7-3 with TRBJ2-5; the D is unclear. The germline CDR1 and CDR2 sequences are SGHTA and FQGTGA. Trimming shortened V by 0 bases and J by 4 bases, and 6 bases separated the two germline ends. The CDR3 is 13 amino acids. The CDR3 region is CASSLTRTETQYF. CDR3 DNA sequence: TGTGCCAGCAGCTTAACGAGGACAGAGACCCAGTACTTC. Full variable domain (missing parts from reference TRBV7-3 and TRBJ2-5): GAGVSQTPSNKVTEKGKYVELRCDPISGHTALYWYRQSLGQGPEFLIYFQGTGAADDSGLPNDRFFAVRPEGSVSTLKIQRTERGDSAVYLCASSLTRTETQYFGPGTRLLVL.

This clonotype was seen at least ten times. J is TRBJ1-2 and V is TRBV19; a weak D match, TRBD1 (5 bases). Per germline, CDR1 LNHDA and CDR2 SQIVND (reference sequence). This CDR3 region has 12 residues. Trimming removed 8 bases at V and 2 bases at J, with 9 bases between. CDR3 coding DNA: TGTGCCAGTCTAGACAGAAACTATGGCTACACCTTC. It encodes CASLDRNYGYTF.

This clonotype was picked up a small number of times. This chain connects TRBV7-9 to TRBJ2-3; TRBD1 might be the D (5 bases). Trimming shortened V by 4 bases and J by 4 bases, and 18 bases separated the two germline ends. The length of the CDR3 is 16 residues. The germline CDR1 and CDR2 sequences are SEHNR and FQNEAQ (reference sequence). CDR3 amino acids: CASSSTSRVSADTQYF. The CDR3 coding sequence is TGTGCCAGCAGCTCAACCAGCAGGGTATCCGCAGATACGCAGTATTTT.